This TCR beta chain was sequenced for a study of blood T cell repertoires in COVID-19. Deletions cut 6 bases from V and 5 bases from J, with 8 bases between. This CDR3 is 12 amino acids long. Per the germline V gene, CDR1 is MDHEN and CDR2 is SYDVKM. The data were produced by immunoSEQ multiplex PCR, yet TCRdb's version contains in-frame clones alone and is incomplete. The sample lists 210,000 or so clones; 70% to 90% were seen once. This receptor was identified in a man aged 25 to 45 who had recovered from COVID-19. The rearrangement joins TRBV28 to TRBJ1-5; D remains ambiguous. The sequencing sample was made of PBMCs or T cells enriched from blood (not recorded which). CDR3 loop: CASSTRDQPQHF. Here the CDR3 DNA reads TGTGCCAGCAGCACGAGAGATCAGCCCCAGCATTTT.